A single sample gave rise to the 18 T cell receptor beta chains below, sequenced in a study of shared clonotypes between healthy human individuals. Here immunoSEQ multiplex PCR was the method, and the copy in TCRdb shows in-frame clones only, minus some. The sample gives roughly 1,000,000 clones, approximately 78% of which show up once; roughly 0.55% is in the top ten. The specimen was memory CD4+ T cells from PBMCs. As for subset: CD45RA-negative fraction. The receptors were gathered from a man aged 18 to 29 in good health. Some clones in this sample may be carry-over from other donors' samples.

The J gene is TRBJ1-5, the V gene TRBV28; D gene unclear. Trimming shortened V by 10 bases and J by 2 bases, and 12 bases separated the two germline ends. CDR3 length: 13 amino acids. Per germline, CDR1 MDHEN and CDR2 SYDVKM. The DNA of the CDR3 is TGTGCCACCAAAAGAGGAGGCAATCAGCCCCAGCATTTT. As protein: CATKRGGNQPQHF.

The chain combines TRBV6-1 with TRBJ1-5; tentatively, D is TRBD1 (6 bases). Trimming pared 7 bases from V and 7 bases from J, leaving 14 bases between. Germline CDR1 and CDR2: MNHNS and SASEGT. The CDR3 runs to 13 residues. This CDR3 reads CASNTGLGQPQHF. CDR3 in DNA: TGTGCCAGCAACACAGGGCTGGGCCAGCCCCAGCATTTT.

The CDR3 spells CASMRALGEKLFF. The CDR3 nucleotides are TGTGCCAGCATGCGTGCCCTCGGCGAAAAACTGTTTTTT. The chain couples TRBV27 to TRBJ1-4; unclear D gene. Germline loops: CDR1 MNHEY, CDR2 SMNVEV (reference sequence). The CDR3 is 13 amino acids. The ends were cut back, 7 bases at V and 8 bases at J, with 14 bases in the middle.

The chain joins TRBV5-1 to TRBJ2-2; TRBD2 matches 9 bases. The CDR3 has 15 amino acids. V dropped 8 bases and J dropped 1; count of bases not matched to a gene: 6. Germline loops: CDR1 SGHRS, CDR2 YFSETQ. CDR3 nucleotides: TGCGCCAGTTGGCGGGGGGGTGAGAACACCGGGGAGCTGTTTTTT. Translated: CASWRGGENTGELFF.

Notes on this clone: This specimen includes other DNA sequences encoding the same CDR3. The chain carries TRBV20-1 and TRBJ2-7; unclear D gene. The CDR3 is 11 amino acids. CDR1 and CDR2 from the germline V gene are DFQATT and SNEGSKA (reference sequence). With 0 bases removed from V and 3 bases from J, the gap between germline ends came to 3 bases. The CDR3 region has the DNA TGCAGTGCTAGAGACTACTACGAGCAGTACTTC. This codes for CSARDYYEQYF.

The sample holds a few counts of this clone. The rearrangement uses TRBV5-8 and TRBJ1-1; TRBD1 is a possible D gene (5 bases). CDR3 length: 15 residues. Trimming pared 0 bases from V and 5 bases from J, leaving 14 bases between. Germline V gene data show CDR1 as SGHTS and CDR2 as YDEGEE. The CDR3 nucleotides are TGTGCCAGCAGCTTGGCCGGGGGTATGAGGACTGAAGCTTTCTTT. The encoded protein is CASSLAGGMRTEAFF.

The chain is built from TRBV28 and TRBJ1-5, with D maybe TRBD1 (6 bases). The CDR3 is 14 residues long. V lost 3 bases to trimming and J lost 7 bases, with 13 bases between them. The V gene's germline CDR1 is MDHEN and CDR2 SYDVKM. CDR3 DNA: TGTGCCAGCAGTTTCCACAGGGACGGCCAGCCCCAGCATTTT. Its translation is CASSFHRDGQPQHF.

About this clone: Other nucleotide sequences from this sample produce the same CDR3. The DNA for the CDR3 is TGCGCCAGCAGCTTGGCCCCCTCTTACGAGCAGTACTTC. This translates into CASSLAPSYEQYF. The chain combines TRBV5-1 with TRBJ2-7; D unresolved. V was clipped by 0 bases and J by 4 bases, with 8 bases between them. Germline V gives CDR1 SGHRS, CDR2 YFSETQ. The CDR3 has 13 residues. The full variable domain, its missing parts supplied by reference TRBV5-1 and TRBJ2-7, is KAGVTQTPRYLIKTRGQQVTLSCSPISGHRSVSWYQQTPGQGLQFLFEYFSETQRNKGNFPGRFSGRQFSNSRSEMNVSTLELGDSALYLCASSLAPSYEQYFGPGTRLTVT.

Remarks on this clone: Other DNA sequences in the sample encode the same CDR3. This chain uses TRBV7-2 with TRBJ2-7; 7 nucleotides align to TRBD1. In germline, CDR1 is SGHTA, CDR2 FQGNSA. With V trimmed by 5 bases and J by 2 bases, 6 bases remained unmatched. The CDR3 sequence is 14 residues long. The CDR3 spells CASSPTGTAYEQYF. CDR3 bases: TGTGCCAGCAGCCCTACCGGGACAGCCTACGAGCAGTACTTC.

This clone was counted between two and nine times. The chain links TRBV9 to TRBJ2-2, with D possibly being TRBD1 (5 bases). The V end lost 3 bases, the J end lost 0 bases, and 15 bases lay between the germline ends. The CDR3 totals 17 residues. Germline CDR1 and CDR2: SGDLS and YYNGEE. The CDR3 nucleotides read TGTGCCAGCAGCGCTCATTTAGGGGCAGCGAACACCGGGGAGCTGTTTTTT. This codes for CASSAHLGAANTGELFF.

This clone showed up just a few times. The chain has TRBV30 and TRBJ2-7; no firm D call. CDR3 length: 12 residues. CDR1 and CDR2 from the germline V gene are GTSNPN and SVGIG (reference sequence). V lost 2 bases to trimming and J lost 4 bases, with 9 bases between them. The CDR3 is CAWSTGPYEQYF. The CDR3 DNA reads as TGTGCCTGGAGTACTGGTCCTTACGAGCAGTACTTC.

The chain carries TRBV18 and TRBJ1-5, with D unclear. The CDR3 runs 16 residues. V gave up 1 base and J gave up 4 bases, with 14 bases separating them. Per the germline V gene, CDR1 is KGHSH and CDR2 is LQKENI. The CDR3 nucleotides are TGTGCCAGCTCACCACAGACCGGGGATCGGAATCAGCCCCAGCATTTT. This sequence encodes CASSPQTGDRNQPQHF.

The chain couples TRBV5-4 to TRBJ2-3; TRBD1 aligns across 7 bases. CDR3 length: 14 residues. Germline V CDR1 and CDR2: SGHNT, YYREEE (reference sequence). V was clipped by 5 bases and J by 3 bases; unmatched bases: 6. CDR3 amino acids: CASRAAGGTDTQYF. CDR3 bases: TGTGCCAGCAGGGCGGCAGGGGGAACAGATACGCAGTATTTT. The full variable domain, in which reference TRBV5-4 and TRBJ2-3 provide the parts outside the CDR3, is ETGVTQSPTHLIKTRGQQVTLRCSSQSGHNTVSWYQQALGQGPQFIFQYYREEENGRGNFPPRFSGLQFPNYSSELNVNALELDDSALYLCASRAAGGTDTQYFGPGTRLTVL.

The rearrangement links TRBV6-1 to TRBJ2-1, with D perhaps TRBD2 (5 bases). Trimming stripped 0 bases from V and 9 bases from J, with 18 bases between. The CDR3 runs to 16 residues. Per germline, CDR1 MNHNS and CDR2 SASEGT. CDR3 DNA: TGTGCCAGCAGTGAAGCCATCCTCGCCGTGGGAGCTGAGCAGTTCTTC. Translated: CASSEAILAVGAEQFF.

This clone appeared a few times. The genes are TRBV9 and TRBJ2-5, with TRBD1 identical over 8 bases. Germline V CDR1 and CDR2: SGDLS, YYNGEE. Trimming at V came to 4 bases and at J to 5 bases, leaving 10 bases not matched to a gene. The CDR3 has 15 amino acids. CDR3 loop: CASSTGPDREETQYF. The CDR3, as DNA: TGTGCCAGCAGCACAGGGCCGGACAGGGAGGAGACCCAGTACTTC.

This chain links TRBV7-8 with TRBJ1-2, with D perhaps TRBD1 (5 bases). With 5 bases removed from V and 11 bases from J, the gap between germline ends came to 24 bases. The germline V gene encodes CDR1 SGHVS and CDR2 FQNEAQ. The CDR3 spans 15 residues. This chain's CDR3 is CASSPRDRIWVGYTF. The CDR3 DNA is TGTGCCAGCAGCCCCCGGGACCGTATATGGGTCGGGTACACCTTC.

This CDR3 reads CASSLRFGASFNGYTF. The CDR3, as DNA: TGTGCCAGCAGCTTGCGTTTTGGTGCGAGCTTCAATGGCTACACCTTC. The genes are TRBV5-4 and TRBJ1-2; D is ambiguous. The CDR3 contains 16 residues. V was trimmed by 1 base and J by 6 bases, leaving 19 bases between them. Germline CDR1 reads SGHNT; CDR2 reads YYREEE (reference sequence).

The V call is TRBV5-4, the J call TRBJ1-3, with D uncertain. The CDR3 is 15 amino acids. V lost 4 bases and J lost 0, with 11 bases in between. CDR1 is SGHNT and CDR2 is YYREEE in the germline V gene (reference sequence). The CDR3, as DNA: TGTGCCAGCAGCACAGCGTCCTACTCTGGAAACACCATATATTTT. Amino acid sequence: CASSTASYSGNTIYF.